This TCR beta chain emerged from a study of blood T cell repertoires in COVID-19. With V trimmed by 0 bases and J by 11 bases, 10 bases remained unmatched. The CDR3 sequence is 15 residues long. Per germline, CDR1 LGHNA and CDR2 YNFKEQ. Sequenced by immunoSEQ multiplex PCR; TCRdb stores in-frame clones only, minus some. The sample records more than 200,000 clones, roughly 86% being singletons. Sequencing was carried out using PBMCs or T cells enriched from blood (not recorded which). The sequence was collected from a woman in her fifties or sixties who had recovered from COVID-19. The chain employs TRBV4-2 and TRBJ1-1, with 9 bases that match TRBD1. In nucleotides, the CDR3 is TGTGCCAGCAGCCAAGATTTCTCCGGGACAGGGAGGGCTTTCTTT. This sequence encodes CASSQDFSGTGRAFF.